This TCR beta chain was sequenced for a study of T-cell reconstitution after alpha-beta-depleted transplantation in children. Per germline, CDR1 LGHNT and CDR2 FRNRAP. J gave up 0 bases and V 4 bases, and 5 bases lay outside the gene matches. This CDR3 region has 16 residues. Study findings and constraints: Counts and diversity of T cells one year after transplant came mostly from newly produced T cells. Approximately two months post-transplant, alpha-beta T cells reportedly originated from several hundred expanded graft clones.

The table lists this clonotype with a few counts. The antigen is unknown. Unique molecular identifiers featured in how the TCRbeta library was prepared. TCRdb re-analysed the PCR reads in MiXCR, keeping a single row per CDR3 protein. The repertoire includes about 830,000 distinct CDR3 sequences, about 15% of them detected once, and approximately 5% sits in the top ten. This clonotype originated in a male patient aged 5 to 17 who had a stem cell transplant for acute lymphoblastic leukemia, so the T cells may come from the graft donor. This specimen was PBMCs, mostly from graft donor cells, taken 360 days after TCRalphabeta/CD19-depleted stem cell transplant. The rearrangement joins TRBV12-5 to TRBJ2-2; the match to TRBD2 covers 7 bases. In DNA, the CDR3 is TGTGCTAGTGGTTCTCCCCTAGCGGCGAACACCGGGGAGCTGTTTTTT. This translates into CASGSPLAANTGELFF.